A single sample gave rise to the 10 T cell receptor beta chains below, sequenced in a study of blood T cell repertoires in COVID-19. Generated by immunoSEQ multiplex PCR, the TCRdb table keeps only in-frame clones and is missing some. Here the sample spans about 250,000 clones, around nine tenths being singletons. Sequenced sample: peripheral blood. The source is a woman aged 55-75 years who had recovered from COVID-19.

CDR3 amino acids: CASSPGQGFGNTIYF. CDR3 in DNA: TGTGCCAGCAGCCCGGGACAGGGGTTCGGAAACACCATATATTTT. The chain employs TRBV7-9 and TRBJ1-3, with 10 bases that match TRBD1. Trimming at V came to 5 bases and at J to 4 bases, leaving 5 bases not matched to a gene. This CDR3 is 15 amino acids long. The germline CDR1 and CDR2 sequences are SEHNR and FQNEAQ (reference sequence).

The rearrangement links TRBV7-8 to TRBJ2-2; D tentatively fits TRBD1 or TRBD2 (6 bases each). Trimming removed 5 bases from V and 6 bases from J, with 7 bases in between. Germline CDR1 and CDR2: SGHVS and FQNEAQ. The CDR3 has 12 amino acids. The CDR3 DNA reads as TGTGCCAGCAGCCGGGGGCCCGGGGAGCTGTTTTTT. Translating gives CASSRGPGELFF.

The CDR3 sequence: CASSIGTGVGWTEAFF. CDR3 in DNA: TGTGCCAGTAGTATCGGGACAGGGGTTGGGTGGACTGAAGCTTTCTTT. The chain has TRBV19 and TRBJ1-1, with 10 bases identical to TRBD1. Losses at the gene ends were 3 bases for V and 5 bases for J; bases not matched to a gene: 9. Germline CDR1 and CDR2: LNHDA and SQIVND (reference sequence). This CDR3 region has 16 residues.

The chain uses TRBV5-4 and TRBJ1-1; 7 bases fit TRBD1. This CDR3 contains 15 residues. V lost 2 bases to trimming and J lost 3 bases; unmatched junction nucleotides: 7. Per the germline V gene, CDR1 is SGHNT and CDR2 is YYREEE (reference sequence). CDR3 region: CASSLRGRSDTEAFF. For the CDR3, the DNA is TGTGCCAGCAGCTTAAGGGGGCGGTCTGACACTGAAGCTTTCTTT.

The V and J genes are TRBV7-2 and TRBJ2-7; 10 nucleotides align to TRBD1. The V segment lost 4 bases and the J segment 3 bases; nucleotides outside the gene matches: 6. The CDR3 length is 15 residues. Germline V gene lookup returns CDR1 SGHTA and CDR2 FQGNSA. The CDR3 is CASSYKTGGNYEQYF. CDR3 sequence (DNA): TGTGCCAGCAGCTACAAGACAGGGGGCAACTACGAGCAGTACTTC.

The DNA for the CDR3 is TGTGCCAGCAGTGAATGGCACAGGTATAGCAATCAGCCCCAGCATTTT. This translates into CASSEWHRYSNQPQHF. This chain joins TRBV6-1 and TRBJ1-5, with D possibly being TRBD1 (5 bases). The germline CDR1 and CDR2 sequences are MNHNS and SASEGT. The CDR3 runs to 16 residues. V gave up 2 bases and J gave up 0 bases, with 11 bases separating them.

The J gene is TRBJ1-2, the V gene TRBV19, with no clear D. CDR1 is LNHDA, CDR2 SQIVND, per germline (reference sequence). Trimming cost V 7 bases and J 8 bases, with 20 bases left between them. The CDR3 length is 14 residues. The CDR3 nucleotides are TGTGCCAGTACCCCCGGGCTGAGGGCACGAGGCTACACCTTC. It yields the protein CASTPGLRARGYTF. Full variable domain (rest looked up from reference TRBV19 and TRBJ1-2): DGGITQSPKYLFRKEGQNVTLSCEQNLNHDAMYWYRQDPGQGLRLIYYSQIVNDFQKGDIAEGYSVSREKKESFPLTVTSAQKNPTAFYLCASTPGLRARGYTFGSGTRLTVV.

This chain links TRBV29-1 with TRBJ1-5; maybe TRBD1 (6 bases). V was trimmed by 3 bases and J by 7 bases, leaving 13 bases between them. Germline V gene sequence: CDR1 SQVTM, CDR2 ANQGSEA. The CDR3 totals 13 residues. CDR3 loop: CSVETDRFQPQHF. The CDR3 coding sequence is TGCAGCGTTGAGACCGACAGGTTCCAGCCCCAGCATTTT.

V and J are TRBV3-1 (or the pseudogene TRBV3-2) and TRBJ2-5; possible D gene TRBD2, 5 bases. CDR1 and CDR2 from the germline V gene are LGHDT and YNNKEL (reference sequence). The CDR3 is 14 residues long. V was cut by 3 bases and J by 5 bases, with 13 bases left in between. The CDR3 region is CASSQGPGWETQYF. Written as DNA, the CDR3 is TGTGCCAGCAGCCAGGGCCCGGGGTGGGAGACCCAGTACTTC.

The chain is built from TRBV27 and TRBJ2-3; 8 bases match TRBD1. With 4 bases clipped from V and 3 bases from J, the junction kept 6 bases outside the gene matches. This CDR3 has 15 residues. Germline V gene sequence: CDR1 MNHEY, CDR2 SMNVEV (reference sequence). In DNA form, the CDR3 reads TGTGCCAGCAGTTCCCCCGGGACAGGAACAGATACGCAGTATTTT. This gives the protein CASSSPGTGTDTQYF.